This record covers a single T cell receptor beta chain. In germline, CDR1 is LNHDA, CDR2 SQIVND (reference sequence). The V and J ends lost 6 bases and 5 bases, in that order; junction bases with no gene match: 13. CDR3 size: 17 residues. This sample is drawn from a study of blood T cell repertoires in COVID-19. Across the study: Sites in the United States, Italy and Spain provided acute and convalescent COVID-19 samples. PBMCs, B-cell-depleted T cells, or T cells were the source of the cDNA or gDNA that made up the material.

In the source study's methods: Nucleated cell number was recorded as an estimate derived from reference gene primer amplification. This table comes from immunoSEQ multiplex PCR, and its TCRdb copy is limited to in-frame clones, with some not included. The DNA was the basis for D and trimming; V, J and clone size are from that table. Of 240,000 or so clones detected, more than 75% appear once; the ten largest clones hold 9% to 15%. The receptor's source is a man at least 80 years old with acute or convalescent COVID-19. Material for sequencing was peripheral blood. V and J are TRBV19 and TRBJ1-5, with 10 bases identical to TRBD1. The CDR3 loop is CASRLTRGQGNYQPQHF. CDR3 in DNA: TGTGCCAGTAGATTAACCCGGGGACAGGGGAACTATCAGCCCCAGCATTTT.